A single sample is the source of the 27 T cell receptor beta chains below, sequenced in a study of blood T cell repertoires in COVID-19. The repertoire was sequenced with immunoSEQ multiplex PCR; TCRdb's copy has only in-frame clones and lacks some. The table records approximately 220,000 clones, around 81% of them present only once. The sequenced material came from peripheral blood. These receptors came from a woman in her thirties who had recovered from COVID-19.

The chain is built from TRBV4-1 and TRBJ1-2; 8 nucleotides align to TRBD1. V dropped 3 bases and J dropped 8; count of bases not matched to a gene: 5. This CDR3 has 13 residues. The V gene's germline CDR1 is MGHRA and CDR2 YSYEKL. CDR3 nucleotide sequence: TGCGCCAGCAGCCATTCGACAGGGGCCGGCTACACCTTC. Encoded protein: CASSHSTGAGYTF.

The J gene is TRBJ2-1, the V gene TRBV12-1; whether TRBD2, the table's D call, matches the DNA was not checked. TRBV12-1 has pseudogene status. This CDR3 is built from 18 residues. The CDR3 reads CASSFEASGRRTYNEQFF. CDR3 DNA: TGTGCCAGCAGCTTTGAGGCTAGCGGGAGGCGGACCTACAATGAGCAGTTCTTC.

V usage is TRBV10-2 and J usage is TRBJ1-5; D ambiguous. V lost 4 bases and J lost 4, with 8 bases in between. The CDR3 has 13 residues. Germline assignment: CDR1 WSHSY and CDR2 SAAADI. The CDR3 loop is CASSASPNQPQHF. The CDR3 region has the DNA TGCGCCAGCAGTGCTTCCCCGAATCAGCCCCAGCATTTT.

The V gene is TRBV28, the J gene TRBJ2-2; 9 nucleotides agree with TRBD1. The germline gives CDR1 MDHEN, CDR2 SYDVKM. The length of the CDR3 is 15 residues. V shed 6 bases and J 5 bases; nucleotides not matched to a gene: 7. The CDR3 loop is CASRLQGALTGELFF. CDR3 sequence (DNA): TGTGCCAGCAGGTTACAGGGGGCGTTGACCGGGGAGCTGTTTTTT.

This chain uses TRBV10-3 with TRBJ2-5; D call uncertain. The CDR3 extends over 16 amino acids. Germline V CDR1 and CDR2: ENHRY, SYGVKD. V lost 4 bases and J 1 base, leaving 16 bases between the germline ends. CDR3 in DNA: TGTGCCATCAGTGCCTCCCAAGGAGTCCTCCAAGAGACCCAGTACTTC. Amino acid sequence: CAISASQGVLQETQYF.

V usage is TRBV19 and J usage is TRBJ2-1, with 8 bases that match TRBD1. Per germline, CDR1 LNHDA and CDR2 SQIVND (reference sequence). With V trimmed by 6 bases and J by 9 bases, 10 bases remained unmatched. The CDR3 runs 14 residues. CDR3 residues: CASRTLQGEIEQFF. In DNA, the CDR3 is TGTGCCAGTAGGACCTTACAGGGGGAAATTGAGCAGTTCTTC. Looking up the rest from reference TRBV19 and TRBJ2-1 gives the full variable domain: DGGITQSPKYLFRKEGQNVTLSCEQNLNHDAMYWYRQDPGQGLRLIYYSQIVNDFQKGDIAEGYSVSREKKESFPLTVTSAQKNPTAFYLCASRTLQGEIEQFFGPGTRLTVL.

V and J are TRBV30 and TRBJ1-4; D not certain. This CDR3 has 14 residues. Germline V gene lookup returns CDR1 GTSNPN and CDR2 SVGIG (reference sequence). Trimming shortened V by 4 bases and J by 7 bases, and 16 bases separated the two germline ends. The CDR3 sequence is CAWTAGESGEKLFF. CDR3 coding DNA: TGTGCCTGGACCGCCGGGGAGTCGGGTGAAAAACTGTTTTTT. The full variable domain, completed using reference TRBV30 and TRBJ1-4, is SQTIHQWPATLVQPVGSPLSLECTVEGTSNPNLYWYRQAAGRGLQLLFYSVGIGQISSEVPQNLSASRPQDRQFILSSKKLLLSDSGFYLCAWTAGESGEKLFFGSGTQLSVL.

The chain uses TRBV19 and TRBJ2-6; 7 bases map to TRBD1. The CDR3 totals 15 residues. Germline V lookup: CDR1 LNHDA, CDR2 SQIVND (reference sequence). J gave up 2 bases and V 6 bases, and 4 bases lay outside the gene matches. CDR3 nucleotides: TGTGCCAGTAGCCGACAGGGAACTGGGGCCAACGTCCTGACTTTC. Protein sequence: CASSRQGTGANVLTF.

The chain is built from TRBV12-3 or TRBV12-4 and TRBJ1-4; D is undetermined. The ends were cut back, 6 bases at V and 7 bases at J, with 9 bases in the middle. There are 12 residues in the CDR3. The CDR3 sequence: CASSGESEKLFF. For the CDR3, the DNA is TGTGCCAGCAGCGGGGAAAGTGAAAAACTGTTTTTT.

This chain connects TRBV11-3 to TRBJ2-3, with D hard to call. CDR1 and CDR2 (germline): SGHNT, YENEEA. Between the trimmed V and J ends, which lost 0 bases and 5 bases, there was a span of 6 bases. The CDR3 runs to 13 residues. The CDR3 region has the DNA TGTGCCAGCAGCTTAGATACTGTAGATACGCAGTATTTT. It codes for CASSLDTVDTQYF.

This clone was detected only once. This chain joins TRBV18 and TRBJ2-2, with TRBD2 identical over 14 bases. This CDR3 has 18 residues. Trimming cost V 6 bases and J 4 bases; bases outside gene matches: 10. The germline CDR1 and CDR2 sequences are KGHSH and LQKENI. CDR3 protein: CASSGRTSGRITTGELFF. For the CDR3, the DNA is TGTGCCAGCTCGGGGAGGACTAGCGGGAGGATAACCACCGGGGAGCTGTTTTTT.

This chain uses TRBV9 with TRBJ2-5; 8 nucleotides align to TRBD2. V shed 0 bases, J shed 4 bases, and the junction held 14 bases outside the gene matches. The CDR3 totals 18 residues. Germline CDR1 is SGDLS and CDR2 is YYNGEE. The CDR3 DNA reads TGTGCCAGCAGCGTAGGTCTAATTGCGGGAGGCCCGGGAGAGACCCAGTACTTC. Encoded protein: CASSVGLIAGGPGETQYF.

This sequence joins TRBV7-9 and TRBJ1-5; 9 bases fit TRBD1. The germline gives CDR1 SEHNR, CDR2 FQNEAQ (reference sequence). This CDR3 comprises 18 residues. V trimming: 1 base; J trimming: 2 bases; junction bases outside the gene matches: 9. The DNA for the CDR3 is TGTGCCAGCAGCTTAGTTGGGACAGGGTTTGACGGCAATCAGCCCCAGCATTTT. This sequence encodes CASSLVGTGFDGNQPQHF.

This clone was seen only once. This chain joins TRBV2 and TRBJ1-1, with D hard to call. This CDR3 spans 15 amino acids. Deletions cut 4 bases from V and 5 bases from J, with 17 bases between. The V gene's germline CDR1 is SNHLY and CDR2 FYNNEI. The CDR3 DNA follows: TGTGCCAGCAGTGGGCAAGACTCGTCATCGACTGAAGCTTTCTTT. The encoded protein is CASSGQDSSSTEAFF.

The chain has TRBV7-9 and TRBJ1-2, with no clear D. CDR1 is SEHNR, CDR2 FQNEAQ, per germline (reference sequence). CDR3 size: 15 residues. V was cut by 5 bases and J by 7 bases, with 20 bases left in between. CDR3 residues: CASSDDLDIPVGYTF. The DNA of the CDR3 is TGTGCCAGCAGCGACGATCTCGACATTCCGGTTGGCTACACCTTC.

Only a few counts were recorded for this clone. The chain couples TRBV5-4 to TRBJ1-3, with D perhaps matching TRBD1 (5 bases). V was cut by 4 bases and J by 3 bases, with 14 bases left in between. CDR1 SGHNT and CDR2 YYREEE come from the germline V gene (reference sequence). The CDR3 extends over 15 amino acids. CDR3 amino acids: CASSPRDGSGNTIYF. DNA of the CDR3: TGTGCCAGCAGCCCTAGGGACGGGAGTGGAAACACCATATATTTT. The variable domain in full, with the rest retrieved from reference TRBV5-4 and TRBJ1-3, is ETGVTQSPTHLIKTRGQQVTLRCSSQSGHNTVSWYQQALGQGPQFIFQYYREEENGRGNFPPRFSGLQFPNYSSELNVNALELDDSALYLCASSPRDGSGNTIYFGEGSWLTVV.

Only one count was recorded for this clone. The J gene is TRBJ2-1, the V gene TRBV18; tentatively, D is TRBD2 (6 bases). This CDR3 has 16 residues. Germline CDR1 reads KGHSH; CDR2 reads LQKENI. V was shortened by 1 base and J by 0 bases, with 10 bases between the two germline ends. DNA of the CDR3: TGTGCCAGCTCACCACGGCTAGCGACCTCCTACAATGAGCAGTTCTTC. Protein: CASSPRLATSYNEQFF.

The V and J genes are TRBV9 and TRBJ2-1; TRBD2 matches 7 bases. Trimming at V came to 4 bases and at J to 5 bases, leaving 9 bases not matched to a gene. This CDR3 comprises 15 residues. Germline loops: CDR1 SGDLS, CDR2 YYNGEE. The CDR3 coding sequence is TGTGCCAGCAGCTCCCGGGAGGCCCCTAACAATGAGCAGTTCTTC. This sequence encodes CASSSREAPNNEQFF.

This clone occurred once. The chain employs TRBV28 and TRBJ2-7; 15 nucleotides agree with TRBD2. V gave up 8 bases and J gave up 5 bases; unmatched junction bases: 10. The germline CDR1 and CDR2 sequences are MDHEN and SYDVKM. This CDR3 is built from 16 residues. The CDR3 spells CASQETGLAGGDEQYF. CDR3 DNA: TGTGCCAGCCAAGAGACGGGACTAGCGGGAGGTGACGAGCAGTACTTC.

The chain is built from TRBV11-2 and TRBJ1-1; D not resolved. The CDR3 is 13 residues long. The germline gives CDR1 SGHAT, CDR2 FQNNGV. Trimming removed 2 bases from V and 0 bases from J, with 4 bases in between. The CDR3 nucleotides read TGTGCCAGCAGCTTATCCTTGAACACTGAAGCTTTCTTT. Protein sequence: CASSLSLNTEAFF.

The V call is TRBV27, the J call TRBJ2-5, with D hard to call. CDR1 is MNHEY, CDR2 SMNVEV, per germline (reference sequence). V shed 5 bases and J shed 0 bases, with 10 bases lying between them. The CDR3 covers 14 residues. The CDR3 sequence: CASSPQTYQETQYF. CDR3 coding DNA: TGTGCCAGCAGTCCACAAACCTACCAAGAGACCCAGTACTTC.

This clone has only one observation. The chain carries TRBV25-1 and TRBJ2-7; 8 bases map to TRBD2. This CDR3 spans 11 amino acids. Germline values: CDR1 MGHDK, CDR2 SYGVNS. J was trimmed by 8 bases and V by 4 bases; bases with no gene match: 1. This CDR3 is CASSGTSQQYF. CDR3 in DNA: TGTGCCAGCAGTGGGACTAGCCAGCAGTACTTC.

This chain uses TRBV11-3 with TRBJ2-1; TRBD2 is a possible D gene (5 bases). Germline V gene lookup returns CDR1 SGHNT and CDR2 YENEEA. This CDR3 is built from 15 residues. Deletions cut 3 bases from V and 0 bases from J, with 9 bases between. The CDR3 DNA sequence: TGTGCCAGCAGCTTCGGAAGCGGCTCCTACAATGAGCAGTTCTTC. It encodes CASSFGSGSYNEQFF.

The chain employs TRBV4-1 and TRBJ2-3; TRBD2 aligns across 9 bases. V lost 4 bases, J lost 0 bases, and 11 bases stayed unmatched. Germline V gene sequence: CDR1 MGHRA, CDR2 YSYEKL. The CDR3 is 18 residues long. The CDR3 protein is CASSRKTTGTSSTDTQYF. CDR3 DNA: TGCGCCAGCAGCCGAAAGACTACCGGGACTAGCAGCACAGATACGCAGTATTTT.

The chain recombines TRBV28 with TRBJ1-1, with TRBD1 identical over 7 bases. Per the germline V gene, CDR1 is MDHEN and CDR2 is SYDVKM. CDR3 size: 16 residues. V was pared by 1 base and J by 0 bases, with 5 bases of the junction left unmatched. The CDR3 DNA follows: TGTGCCAGCAGTTTATACAGGGGCTTCATGAACACTGAAGCTTTCTTT. Translated: CASSLYRGFMNTEAFF. Full variable domain (rest looked up from reference TRBV28 and TRBJ1-1): DVKVTQSSRYLVKRTGEKVFLECVQDMDHENMFWYRQDPGLGLRLIYFSYDVKMKEKGDIPEGYSVSREKKERFSLILESASTNQTSMYLCASSLYRGFMNTEAFFGQGTRLTVV.

This clone was found once. The gene calls are TRBV7-9 and TRBJ2-7; 9 bases are shared with TRBD2. V shed 5 bases and J 2 bases; nucleotides not matched to a gene: 7. The germline gives CDR1 SEHNR, CDR2 FQNEAQ (reference sequence). This CDR3 is built from 15 residues. The CDR3: CASSIRLAEPYEQYF. CDR3 nucleotide sequence: TGTGCCAGCAGCATACGACTAGCGGAACCCTACGAGCAGTACTTC.

The chain is built from TRBV19 and TRBJ2-5; a weak D match, TRBD2 (5 bases). V was trimmed by 9 bases and J by 5 bases, leaving 13 bases between them. In germline, CDR1 is LNHDA, CDR2 SQIVND (reference sequence). CDR3 size: 12 residues. The CDR3 loop is CARRVTRETQYF. DNA of the CDR3: TGTGCCAGGAGGGTCACCAGGGAGACCCAGTACTTC.